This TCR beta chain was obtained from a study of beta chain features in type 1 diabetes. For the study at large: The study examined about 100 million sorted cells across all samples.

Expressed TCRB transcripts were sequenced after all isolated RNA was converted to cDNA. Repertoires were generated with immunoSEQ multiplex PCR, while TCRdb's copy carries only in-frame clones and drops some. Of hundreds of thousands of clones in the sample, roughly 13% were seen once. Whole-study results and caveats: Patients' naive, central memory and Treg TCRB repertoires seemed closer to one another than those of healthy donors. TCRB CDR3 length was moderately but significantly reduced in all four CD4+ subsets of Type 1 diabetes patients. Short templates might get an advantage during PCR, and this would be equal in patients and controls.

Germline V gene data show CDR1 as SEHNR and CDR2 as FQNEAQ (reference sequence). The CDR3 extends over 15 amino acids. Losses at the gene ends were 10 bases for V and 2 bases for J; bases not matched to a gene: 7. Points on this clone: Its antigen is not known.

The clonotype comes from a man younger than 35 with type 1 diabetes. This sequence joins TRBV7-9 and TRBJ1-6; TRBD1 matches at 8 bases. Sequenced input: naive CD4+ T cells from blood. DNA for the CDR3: TGTGCCACTCCGACAGGGGATACCTATAATTCACCCCTCCACTTT. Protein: CATPTGDTYNSPLHF.